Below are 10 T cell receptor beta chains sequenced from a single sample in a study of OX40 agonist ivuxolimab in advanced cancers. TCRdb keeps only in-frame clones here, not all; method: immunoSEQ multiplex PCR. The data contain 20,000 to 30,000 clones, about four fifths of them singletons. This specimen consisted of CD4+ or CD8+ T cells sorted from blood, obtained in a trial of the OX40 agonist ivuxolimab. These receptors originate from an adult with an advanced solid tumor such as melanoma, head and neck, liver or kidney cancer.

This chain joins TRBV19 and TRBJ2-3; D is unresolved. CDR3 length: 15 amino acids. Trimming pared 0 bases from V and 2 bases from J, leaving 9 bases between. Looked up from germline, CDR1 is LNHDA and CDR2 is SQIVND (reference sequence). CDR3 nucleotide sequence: TGTGCCAGTAGTATAGATCAGGCTATCACAGATACGCAGTATTTT. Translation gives CASSIDQAITDTQYF.

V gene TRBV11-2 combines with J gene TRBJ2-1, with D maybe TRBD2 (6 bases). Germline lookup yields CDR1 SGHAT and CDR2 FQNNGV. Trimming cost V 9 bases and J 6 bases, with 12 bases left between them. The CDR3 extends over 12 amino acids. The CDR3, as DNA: TGTGCCAGTGGCGGGACTTCCAATGAGCAGTTCTTC. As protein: CASGGTSNEQFF.

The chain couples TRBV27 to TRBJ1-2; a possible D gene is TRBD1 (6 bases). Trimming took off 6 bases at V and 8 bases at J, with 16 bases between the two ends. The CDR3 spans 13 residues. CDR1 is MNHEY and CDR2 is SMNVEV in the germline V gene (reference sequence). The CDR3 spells CASRTQGSIGYTF. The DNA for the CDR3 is TGTGCCAGCAGAACACAGGGAAGCATCGGCTACACCTTC.

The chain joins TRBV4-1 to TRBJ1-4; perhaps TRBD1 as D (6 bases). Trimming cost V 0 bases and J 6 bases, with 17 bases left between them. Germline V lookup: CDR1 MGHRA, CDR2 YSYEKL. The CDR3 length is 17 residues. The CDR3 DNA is TGCGCCAGCAGCCAAGATAGGGAGACAGGAGCAGATGAAAAACTGTTTTTT. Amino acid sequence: CASSQDRETGADEKLFF.

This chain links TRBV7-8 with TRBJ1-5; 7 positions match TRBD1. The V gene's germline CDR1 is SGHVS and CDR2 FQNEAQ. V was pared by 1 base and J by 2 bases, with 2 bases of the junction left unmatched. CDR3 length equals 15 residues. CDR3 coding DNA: TGTGCCAGCAGCTTAGTAGGGGGCGGCAATCAGCCCCAGCATTTT. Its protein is CASSLVGGGNQPQHF.

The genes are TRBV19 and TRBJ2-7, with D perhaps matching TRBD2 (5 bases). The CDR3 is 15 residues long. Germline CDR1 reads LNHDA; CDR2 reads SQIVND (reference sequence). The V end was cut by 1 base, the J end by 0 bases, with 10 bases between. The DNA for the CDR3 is TGTGCCAGTAGTATAGGCCCGGGGAGCTCCTACGAGCAGTACTTC. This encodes CASSIGPGSSYEQYF. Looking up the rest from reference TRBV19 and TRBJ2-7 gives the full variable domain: DGGITQSPKYLFRKEGQNVTLSCEQNLNHDAMYWYRQDPGQGLRLIYYSQIVNDFQKGDIAEGYSVSREKKESFPLTVTSAQKNPTAFYLCASSIGPGSSYEQYFGPGTRLTVT.

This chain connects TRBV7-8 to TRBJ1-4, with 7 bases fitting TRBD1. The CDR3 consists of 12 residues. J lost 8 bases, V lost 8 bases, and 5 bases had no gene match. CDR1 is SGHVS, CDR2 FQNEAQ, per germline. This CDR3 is CASRGTAEKLFF. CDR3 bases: TGTGCCAGCCGCGGGACAGCCGAAAAACTGTTTTTT.

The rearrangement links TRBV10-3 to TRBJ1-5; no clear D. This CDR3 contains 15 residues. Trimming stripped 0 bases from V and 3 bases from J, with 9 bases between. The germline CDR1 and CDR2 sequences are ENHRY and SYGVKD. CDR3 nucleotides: TGTGCCATCAGTGAGTCGGATAGACTCAATCAGCCCCAGCATTTT. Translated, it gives CAISESDRLNQPQHF.

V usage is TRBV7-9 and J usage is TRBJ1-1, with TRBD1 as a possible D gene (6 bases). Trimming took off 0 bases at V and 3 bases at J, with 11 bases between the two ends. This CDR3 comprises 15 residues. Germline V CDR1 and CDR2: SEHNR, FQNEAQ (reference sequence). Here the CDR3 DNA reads TGTGCCAGCAGCTTAGCCGGAGGGGGGGACACTGAAGCTTTCTTT. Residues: CASSLAGGGDTEAFF.

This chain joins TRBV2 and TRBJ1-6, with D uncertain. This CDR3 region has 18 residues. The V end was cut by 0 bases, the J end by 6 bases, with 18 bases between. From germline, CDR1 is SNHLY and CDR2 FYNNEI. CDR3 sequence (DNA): TGTGCCAGCAGTGAAGCCCCGAGTTTTCCGGGCTTTAATTCACCCCTCCACTTT. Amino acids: CASSEAPSFPGFNSPLHF.